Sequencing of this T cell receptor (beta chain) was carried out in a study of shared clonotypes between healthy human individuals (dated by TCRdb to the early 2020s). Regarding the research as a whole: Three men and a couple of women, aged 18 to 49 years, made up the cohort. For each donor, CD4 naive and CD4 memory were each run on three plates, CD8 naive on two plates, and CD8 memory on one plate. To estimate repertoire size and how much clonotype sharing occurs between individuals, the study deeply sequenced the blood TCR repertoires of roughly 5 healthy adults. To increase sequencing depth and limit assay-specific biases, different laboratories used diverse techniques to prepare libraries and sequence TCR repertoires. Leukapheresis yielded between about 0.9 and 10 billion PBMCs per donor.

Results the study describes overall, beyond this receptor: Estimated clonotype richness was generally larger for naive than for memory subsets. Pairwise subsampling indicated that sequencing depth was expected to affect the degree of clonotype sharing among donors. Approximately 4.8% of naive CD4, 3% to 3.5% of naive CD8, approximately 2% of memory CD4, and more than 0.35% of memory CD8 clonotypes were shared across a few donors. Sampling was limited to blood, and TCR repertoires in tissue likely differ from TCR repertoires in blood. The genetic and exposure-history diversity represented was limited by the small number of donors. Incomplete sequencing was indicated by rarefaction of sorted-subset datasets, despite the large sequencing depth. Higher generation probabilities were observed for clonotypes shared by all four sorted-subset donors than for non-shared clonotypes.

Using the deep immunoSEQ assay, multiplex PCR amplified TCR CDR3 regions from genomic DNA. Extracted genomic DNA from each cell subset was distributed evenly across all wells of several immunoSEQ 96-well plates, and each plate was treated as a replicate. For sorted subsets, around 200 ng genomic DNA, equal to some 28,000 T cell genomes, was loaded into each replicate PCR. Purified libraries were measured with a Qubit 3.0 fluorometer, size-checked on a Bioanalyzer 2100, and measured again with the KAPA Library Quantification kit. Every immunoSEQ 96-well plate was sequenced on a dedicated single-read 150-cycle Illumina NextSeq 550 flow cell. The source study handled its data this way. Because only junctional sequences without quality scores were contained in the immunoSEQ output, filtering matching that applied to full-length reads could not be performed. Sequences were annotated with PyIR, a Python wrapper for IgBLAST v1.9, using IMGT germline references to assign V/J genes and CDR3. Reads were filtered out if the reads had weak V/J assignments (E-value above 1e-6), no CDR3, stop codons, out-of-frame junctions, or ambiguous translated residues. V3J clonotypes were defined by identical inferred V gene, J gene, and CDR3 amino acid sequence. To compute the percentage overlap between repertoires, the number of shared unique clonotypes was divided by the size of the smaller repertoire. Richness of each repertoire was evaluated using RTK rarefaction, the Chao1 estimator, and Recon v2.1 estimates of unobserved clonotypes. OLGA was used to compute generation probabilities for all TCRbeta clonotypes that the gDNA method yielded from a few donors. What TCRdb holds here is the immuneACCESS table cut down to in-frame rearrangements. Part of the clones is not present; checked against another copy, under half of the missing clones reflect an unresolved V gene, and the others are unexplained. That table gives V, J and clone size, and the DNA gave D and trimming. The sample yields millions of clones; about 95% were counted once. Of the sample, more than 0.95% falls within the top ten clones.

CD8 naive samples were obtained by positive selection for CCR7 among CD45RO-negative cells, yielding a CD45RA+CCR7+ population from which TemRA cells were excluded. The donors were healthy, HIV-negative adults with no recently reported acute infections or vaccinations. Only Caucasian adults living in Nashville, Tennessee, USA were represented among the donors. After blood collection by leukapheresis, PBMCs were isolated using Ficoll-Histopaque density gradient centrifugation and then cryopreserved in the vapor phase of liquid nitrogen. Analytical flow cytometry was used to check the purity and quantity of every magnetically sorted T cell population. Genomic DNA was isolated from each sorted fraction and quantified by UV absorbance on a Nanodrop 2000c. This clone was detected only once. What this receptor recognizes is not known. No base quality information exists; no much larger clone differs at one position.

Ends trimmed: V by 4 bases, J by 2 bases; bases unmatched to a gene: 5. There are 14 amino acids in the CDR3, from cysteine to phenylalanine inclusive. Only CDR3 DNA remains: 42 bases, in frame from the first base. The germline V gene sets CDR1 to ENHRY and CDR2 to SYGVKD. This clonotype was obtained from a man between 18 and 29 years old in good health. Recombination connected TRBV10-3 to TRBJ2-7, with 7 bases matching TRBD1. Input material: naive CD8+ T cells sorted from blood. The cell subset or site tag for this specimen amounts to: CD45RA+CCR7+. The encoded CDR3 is CAISVGQETYEQYF. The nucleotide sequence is TGTGCCATCAGTGTCGGACAGGAAACCTACGAGCAGTACTTC.